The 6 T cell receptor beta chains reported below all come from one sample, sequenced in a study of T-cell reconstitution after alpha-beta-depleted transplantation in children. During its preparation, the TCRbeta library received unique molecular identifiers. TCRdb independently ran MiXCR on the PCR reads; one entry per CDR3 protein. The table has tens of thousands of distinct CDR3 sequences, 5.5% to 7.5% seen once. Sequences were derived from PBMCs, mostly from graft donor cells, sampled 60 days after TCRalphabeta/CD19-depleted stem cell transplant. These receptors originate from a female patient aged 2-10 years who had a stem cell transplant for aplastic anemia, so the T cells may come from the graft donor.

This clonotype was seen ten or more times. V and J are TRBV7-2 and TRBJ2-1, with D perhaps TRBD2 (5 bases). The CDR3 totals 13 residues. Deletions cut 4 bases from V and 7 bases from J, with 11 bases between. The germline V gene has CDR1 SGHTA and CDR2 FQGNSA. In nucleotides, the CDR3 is TGTGCCAGCAGCTCAAGCGGCTGGAATGAGCAGTTCTTC. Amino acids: CASSSSGWNEQFF.

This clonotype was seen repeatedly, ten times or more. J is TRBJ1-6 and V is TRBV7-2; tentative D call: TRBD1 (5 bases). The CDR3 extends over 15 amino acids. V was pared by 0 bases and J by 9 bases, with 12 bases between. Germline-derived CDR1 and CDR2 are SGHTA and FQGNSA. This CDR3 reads CASSLAGQGGSPLHF. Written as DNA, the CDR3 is TGTGCCAGCAGCTTAGCGGGCCAGGGAGGTTCACCCCTCCACTTT.

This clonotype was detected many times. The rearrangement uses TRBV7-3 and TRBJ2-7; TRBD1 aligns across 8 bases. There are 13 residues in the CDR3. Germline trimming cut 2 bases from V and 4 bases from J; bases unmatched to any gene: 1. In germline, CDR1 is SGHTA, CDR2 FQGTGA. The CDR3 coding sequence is TGTGCCAGCAGCTTACACAGGGGGTACGAGCAGTACTTC. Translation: CASSLHRGYEQYF.

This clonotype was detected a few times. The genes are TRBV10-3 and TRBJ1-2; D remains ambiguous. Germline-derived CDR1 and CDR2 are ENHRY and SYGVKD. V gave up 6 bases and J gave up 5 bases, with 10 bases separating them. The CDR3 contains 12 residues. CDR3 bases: TGTGCCATCAGGTCCCCAGATTATGGCTACACCTTC. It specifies CAIRSPDYGYTF.

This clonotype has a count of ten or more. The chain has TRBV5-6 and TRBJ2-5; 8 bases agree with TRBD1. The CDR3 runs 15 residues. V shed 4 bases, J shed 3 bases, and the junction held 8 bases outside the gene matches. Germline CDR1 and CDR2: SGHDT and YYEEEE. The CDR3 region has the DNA TGTGCCAGCAGCCCATGGACAGGGCGGAAAGAGACCCAGTACTTC. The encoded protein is CASSPWTGRKETQYF. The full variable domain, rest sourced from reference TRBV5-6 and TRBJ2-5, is DAGVTQSPTHLIKTRGQQVTLRCSPKSGHDTVSWYQQALGQGPQFIFQYYEEEERQRGNFPDRFSGHQFPNYSSELNVNALLLGDSALYLCASSPWTGRKETQYFGPGTRLLVL.

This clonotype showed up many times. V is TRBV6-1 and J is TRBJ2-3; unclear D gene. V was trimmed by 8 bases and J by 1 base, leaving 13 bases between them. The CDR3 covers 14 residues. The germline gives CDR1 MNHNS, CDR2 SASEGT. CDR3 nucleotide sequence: TGTGCCAGCGGCCGAGACCCTGGCACAGATACGCAGTATTTT. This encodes CASGRDPGTDTQYF.